The clone carrying this TCR beta chain is a singleton in its sample. Its target is not known. The entry originates in a study of T cell responses to AZD1222 COVID-19 vaccine. The table came from immunoSEQ multiplex PCR; TCRdb's copy has only in-frame clones and leaves some out. Of 120,000 or so clones detected, about 90% appear once; the ten largest clones hold approximately 4.5%. Trimming left V 3 bases short and J 6 bases short, with 12 bases between. The CDR3 covers 14 residues. Germline loops: CDR1 MNHEY, CDR2 SMNVEV (reference sequence). Whole-study findings and limits: At 160-218 and 743-854, vaccine-associated CD4 TCRs were dominant, and they spanned spike.

The chain has TRBV27 and TRBJ1-5, with D possibly TRBD1 on 5 matching bases. This TCR came from an adult in good health. The specimen was peripheral blood, collected on day 0 of MenACWY control vaccination. The CDR3 coding sequence is TGTGCCAGCAGTTTTTGGGGGGTTGGTCAGCCCCAGCATTTT. This encodes CASSFWGVGQPQHF.